This T cell receptor (beta chain) was captured by sequencing in a study of T cells in narcolepsy. As for the study in general: Enrolled donors included narcolepsy type 1 or type 2 patients and healthy controls.

The CDR3 covers 16 residues. Trimming shortened V by 0 bases and J by 0 bases, and 9 bases separated the two germline ends. The germline V gene encodes CDR1 SGHRS and CDR2 YFSETQ. Comment on this clone: Its target is unknown.

Study-level points and caveats: Some memory CD4+ repertoires had no autoreactive clone sequences. Autoreactive clonotypes reportedly recurred in blood of same and different patients, not controls. Comparing one patient's CSF and blood CD4+ clonotypes highlighted HCRT- and TRIB2-specific autoreactive clonotypes.

The data were produced by immunoSEQ multiplex PCR, yet TCRdb's version contains in-frame clones alone and is incomplete. The sample holds about 40,000 clones, 88% seen once. Sequencing was done on a sample of CD45RA- memory CD4+ T cells from PBMCs. The genes are TRBV5-1 and TRBJ2-2, with no clear D. This receptor was taken from a human donor with narcolepsy. The CDR3 loop reads CASSLGQRTNTGELFF. The CDR3 DNA reads as TGCGCCAGCAGCTTGGGGCAGCGTACGAACACCGGGGAGCTGTTTTTT.